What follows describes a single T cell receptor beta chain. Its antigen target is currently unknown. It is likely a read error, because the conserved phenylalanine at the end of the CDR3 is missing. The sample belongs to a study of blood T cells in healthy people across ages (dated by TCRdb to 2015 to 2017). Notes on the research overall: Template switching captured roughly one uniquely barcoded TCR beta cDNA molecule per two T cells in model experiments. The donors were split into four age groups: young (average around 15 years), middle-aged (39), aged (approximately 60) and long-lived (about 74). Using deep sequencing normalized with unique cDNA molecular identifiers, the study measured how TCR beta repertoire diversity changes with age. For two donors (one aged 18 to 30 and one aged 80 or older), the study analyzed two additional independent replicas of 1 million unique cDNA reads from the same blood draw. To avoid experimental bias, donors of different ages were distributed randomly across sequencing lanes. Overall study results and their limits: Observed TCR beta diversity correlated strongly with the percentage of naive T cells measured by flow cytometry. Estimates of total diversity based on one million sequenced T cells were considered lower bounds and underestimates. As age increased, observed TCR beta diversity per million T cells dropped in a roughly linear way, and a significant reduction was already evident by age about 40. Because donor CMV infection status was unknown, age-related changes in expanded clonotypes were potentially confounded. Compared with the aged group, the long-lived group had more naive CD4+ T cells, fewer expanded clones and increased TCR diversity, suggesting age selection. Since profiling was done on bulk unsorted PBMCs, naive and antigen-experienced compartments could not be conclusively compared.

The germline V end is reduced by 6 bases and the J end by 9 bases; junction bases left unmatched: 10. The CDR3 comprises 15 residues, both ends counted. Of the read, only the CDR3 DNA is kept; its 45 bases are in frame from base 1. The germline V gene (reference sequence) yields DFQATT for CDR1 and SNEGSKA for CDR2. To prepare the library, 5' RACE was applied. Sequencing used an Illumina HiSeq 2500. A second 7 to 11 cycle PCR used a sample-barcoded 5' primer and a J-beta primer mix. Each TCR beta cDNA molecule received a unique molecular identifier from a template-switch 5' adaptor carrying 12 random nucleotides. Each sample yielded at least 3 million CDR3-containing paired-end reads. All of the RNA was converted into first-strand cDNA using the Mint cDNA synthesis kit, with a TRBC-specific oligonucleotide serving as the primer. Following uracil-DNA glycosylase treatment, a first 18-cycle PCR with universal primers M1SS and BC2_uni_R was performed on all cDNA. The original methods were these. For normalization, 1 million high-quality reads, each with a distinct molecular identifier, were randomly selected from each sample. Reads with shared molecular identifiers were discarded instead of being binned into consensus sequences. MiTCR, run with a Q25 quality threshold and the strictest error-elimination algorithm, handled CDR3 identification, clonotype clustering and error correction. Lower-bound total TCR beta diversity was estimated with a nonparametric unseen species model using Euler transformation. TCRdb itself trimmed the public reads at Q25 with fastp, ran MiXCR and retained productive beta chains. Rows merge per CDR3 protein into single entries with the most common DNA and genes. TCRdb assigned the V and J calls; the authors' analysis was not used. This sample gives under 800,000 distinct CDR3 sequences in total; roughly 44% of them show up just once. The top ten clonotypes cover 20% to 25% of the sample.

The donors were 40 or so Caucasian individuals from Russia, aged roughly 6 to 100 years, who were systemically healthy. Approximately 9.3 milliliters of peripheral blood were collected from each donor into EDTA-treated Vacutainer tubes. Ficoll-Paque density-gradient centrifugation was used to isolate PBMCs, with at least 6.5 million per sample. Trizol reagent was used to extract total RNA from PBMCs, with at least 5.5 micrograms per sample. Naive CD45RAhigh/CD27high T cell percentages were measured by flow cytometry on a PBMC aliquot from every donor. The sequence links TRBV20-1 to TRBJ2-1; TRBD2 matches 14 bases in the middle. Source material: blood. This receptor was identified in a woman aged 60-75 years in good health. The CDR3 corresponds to CSAGAGTSGSGEQFL. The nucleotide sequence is TGCAGTGCGGGAGCCGGGACTAGCGGGAGTGGTGAGCAGTTCTTA.